This passage covers 10 T cell receptor beta chains from one sample sequenced in a study of Ad26.COV2.S vaccination and SARS-CoV-2 variants. Method: immunoSEQ multiplex PCR; TCRdb's copy keeps in-frame clones and lacks some. The sample yields hundreds of thousands of clones, around 86% seen once. Treatment of the sample: around 19 received Ad26.COV2.S at low or high dose, single or two shots; five or six received placebo; per-sample allocation not given. Day 63 after the first vaccine or placebo injection was the time point for sampling. Specimen: peripheral blood, collected in a trial of Ad26.COV2.S vaccine versus placebo. Receptors were obtained from a person between 18 and 65 years old who received the Ad26.COV2.S COVID-19 vaccine or a placebo.

The rearrangement joins TRBV5-5 to TRBJ1-6; D possibly corresponds to TRBD1 (5 bases). The germline V gene encodes CDR1 SGHKS and CDR2 YYEKEE (reference sequence). Trimming took off 0 bases at V and 9 bases at J, with 10 bases between the two ends. CDR3 length: 14 residues. The chain's CDR3 is CASSLEGIGSPLHF. Written as DNA, the CDR3 is TGTGCCAGCAGCTTGGAGGGGATAGGTTCACCCCTCCACTTT.

The table lists this clone with a count of one. The chain employs TRBV30 and TRBJ1-5; TRBD1 matches at 9 bases. J was trimmed by 2 bases and V by 1 base; bases with no gene match: 3. From germline, CDR1 is GTSNPN and CDR2 SVGIG (reference sequence). CDR3 size: 15 residues. The CDR3 reads CAWSGDREGNQPQHF. Written as DNA, the CDR3 is TGTGCCTGGAGTGGGGACAGGGAAGGCAATCAGCCCCAGCATTTT.

The chain links TRBV7-9 to TRBJ1-5; D possibly corresponds to TRBD1 (5 bases). Germline V gives CDR1 SEHNR, CDR2 FQNEAQ (reference sequence). The V end lost 5 bases, the J end lost 4 bases, and 9 bases lay between the germline ends. CDR3 length: 13 amino acids. CDR3 in DNA: TGTGCCAGCAGCCCGACAGAAAATCAGCCCCAGCATTTT. It codes for CASSPTENQPQHF. The entire variable domain, with the rest obtained from reference TRBV7-9 and TRBJ1-5, is as follows: DTGVSQNPRHKITKRGQNVTFRCDPISEHNRLYWYRQTLGQGPEFLTYFQNEAQLEKSRLLSDRFSAERPKGSFSTLEIQRTEQGDSAMYLCASSPTENQPQHFGDGTRLSIL.

V and J are TRBV3-1 (or the pseudogene TRBV3-2) and TRBJ1-1, with D unresolved. In germline, CDR1 is LGHDT, CDR2 YNNKEL (reference sequence). The CDR3 totals 14 residues. V lost 2 bases and J 2 bases, leaving 9 bases between the germline ends. The CDR3 is CASSQFRVNTEAFF. CDR3 nucleotides: TGTGCCAGCAGCCAATTCAGAGTTAACACTGAAGCTTTCTTT.

The chain carries TRBV5-4 and TRBJ2-7; the D gene is possibly TRBD1 (7 bases). V gave up 4 bases and J gave up 2 bases, with 16 bases separating them. The CDR3 has 15 residues. Germline V gene data show CDR1 as SGHNT and CDR2 as YYREEE (reference sequence). The CDR3 sequence is CASSPLQGGPYEQYF. In nucleotides, the CDR3 is TGTGCCAGCAGCCCTCTCCAGGGGGGACCCTACGAGCAGTACTTC. Variable domain in full (rest from reference TRBV5-4 and TRBJ2-7): ETGVTQSPTHLIKTRGQQVTLRCSSQSGHNTVSWYQQALGQGPQFIFQYYREEENGRGNFPPRFSGLQFPNYSSELNVNALELDDSALYLCASSPLQGGPYEQYFGPGTRLTVT.

The V call is TRBV7-9, the J call TRBJ2-1, with 15 bases identical to TRBD2. The junction had 13 bases not matched to a gene; V was cut back by 4 bases and J by 6 bases. Looked up from germline, CDR1 is SEHNR and CDR2 is FQNEAQ (reference sequence). This CDR3 spans 19 amino acids. The DNA for the CDR3 is TGTGCCAGCAGCTCCCCCCGGACTAGCGGGGGGGCCGGTTCCAATGAGCAGTTCTTC. Translating gives CASSSPRTSGGAGSNEQFF.

The gene calls are TRBV27 and TRBJ1-5; a weak D match, TRBD1 (5 bases). The CDR3 covers 17 residues. Trimming shortened V by 5 bases and J by 4 bases, and 21 bases separated the two germline ends. Germline V gene lookup returns CDR1 MNHEY and CDR2 SMNVEV (reference sequence). This CDR3 is CASSLYPGGGGNQPQHF. The CDR3 DNA is TGTGCCAGCAGTCTTTATCCCGGGGGGGGTGGTAATCAGCCCCAGCATTTT.

The genes are TRBV11-3 and TRBJ2-1; TRBD2 matches 14 bases. Looked up from germline, CDR1 is SGHNT and CDR2 is YENEEA. The trim removed 5 bases at V and 6 bases at J, leaving 3 bases unmatched. The CDR3 spans 15 residues. CDR3 in amino acids: CASSKGLAGGNEQFF. The CDR3, as DNA: TGTGCCAGCAGCAAAGGACTAGCGGGGGGCAATGAGCAGTTCTTC.

This chain uses TRBV3-1 (or the pseudogene TRBV3-2) with TRBJ2-5; D is undetermined. V was trimmed by 1 base and J by 1 base, leaving 7 bases between them. The V gene's germline CDR1 is LGHDT and CDR2 YNNKEL (reference sequence). The CDR3 extends over 14 amino acids. This chain's CDR3 is CASSQGPVQETQYF. The CDR3 DNA reads as TGTGCCAGCAGCCAAGGACCAGTCCAAGAGACCCAGTACTTC.

V gene TRBV7-8 combines with J gene TRBJ1-6; 10 bases line up with TRBD1. Per germline, CDR1 SGHVS and CDR2 FQNEAQ. CDR3 size: 15 residues. V trimming: 3 bases; J trimming: 8 bases; junction bases outside the gene matches: 4. CDR3 loop: CASSLPGQGYSPLHF. In DNA form, the CDR3 reads TGTGCCAGCAGCTTGCCGGGACAGGGGTATTCACCCCTCCACTTT.